This T cell receptor beta chain was sequenced during a study of T and B cells in COVID-19 patients. About the research overall: At median age about 35 years, recovered patients were younger than active-infection patients at just over 65.

From blood, about 230-500 ng of genomic DNA served as TRB template. The ends were cut back, 4 bases at V and 2 bases at J, with 12 bases in the middle. Germline CDR1 is SGHDT and CDR2 is YYEEEE. This CDR3 region has 15 residues. Multiplex PCR with BIOMED2 TRB-A/B primer pools amplified TRB rearrangements. Via MiXCR, TCRdb re-called the multiplex PCR reads, giving one row per CDR3 protein. This repertoire shows 12,000 to 15,000 distinct CDR3 sequences, over 25% found once; its top ten account for around 7%. This rearrangement joins TRBV5-6 to TRBJ2-2; D possibly corresponds to TRBD2 (6 bases). Sequencing input: blood. This TCR was sampled from a human donor who had recovered from COVID-19. The CDR3 protein is CASSLGTQNTGELFF. The CDR3, as DNA: TGTGCCAGCAGCCTTGGGACTCAAAACACCGGGGAGCTGTTTTTT.